Listed below are T cell receptor beta chains from one sample, sequenced in a study of T cells in localized non-small cell lung cancer. Generated by immunoSEQ multiplex PCR, the TCRdb table keeps only in-frame clones and is missing some. The sample includes 65,000 or so clones, 81% seen only once; the top ten take roughly 5%. The sample was PBMCs, taken before any cancer treatment. The origin of the receptors is a man between 40 and 69 years old with stage II lung adenocarcinoma. The CDR3 runs from the conserved cysteine through the conserved F or W.

J gene: TRBJ2-1; V gene: TRBV6-5; CDR3 length: 15; CDR3 protein: CASSFLGTSARTQFF
J gene: TRBJ1-2; V gene: TRBV5-1; CDR3 length: 17; CDR3 protein: CASSLGQGAVGDRGYTF
J gene: TRBJ1-2; V gene: TRBV4-2; CDR3 length: 15; CDR3 protein: CASSHLGQSNYGYTF
J gene: TRBJ2-5; V gene: TRBV11-3; CDR3 length: 13; CDR3 protein: CASSVDSQETQYF
J gene: TRBJ2-5; V gene: TRBV4-3; CDR3 length: 15; CDR3 protein: CASSQERGAGGTQYF
J gene: TRBJ1-5; V gene: TRBV23-1; CDR3 length: 15; CDR3 protein: CASSPPVAPNQPQHF
J gene: TRBJ2-7; V gene: TRBV6-5; CDR3 length: 14; CDR3 protein: CASRTSGSTNEQYF
J gene: TRBJ2-7; V gene: TRBV11-3; CDR3 length: 12; CDR3 protein: CASSLSRYEQYF
J gene: TRBJ2-1; V gene: TRBV30; CDR3 length: 15; CDR3 protein: CAWSVLGSSYNEQFF
J gene: -; V gene: TRBV30; CDR3 length: 15; CDR3 protein: CAWTRTGTASYEQYF
J gene: TRBJ2-7; V gene: TRBV6-1; CDR3 length: 13; CDR3 protein: CASSERGTGWQYF
J gene: TRBJ2-3; V gene: TRBV2; CDR3 length: 12; CDR3 protein: CASSTGTDTQYF
J gene: TRBJ2-3; V gene: TRBV11-2; CDR3 length: 16; CDR3 protein: CASSWTSGLATDTQYF
J gene: TRBJ2-2; V gene: TRBV7-2; CDR3 length: 14; CDR3 protein: CASSAGQHTGELFF
J gene: TRBJ2-5; V gene: TRBV7-9; CDR3 length: 16; CDR3 protein: CASSPGLAGAQETQYF
J gene: TRBJ2-5; V gene: TRBV5-4; CDR3 length: 13; CDR3 protein: CASSSHRGETQYF
J gene: TRBJ2-7; V gene: TRBV6-5; CDR3 length: 15; CDR3 protein: CASSYSSGPLDEQYF
J gene: TRBJ2-7; V gene: TRBV5-1; CDR3 length: 15; CDR3 protein: CASSPIRDLDYEQYF
J gene: TRBJ2-2; V gene: TRBV5-1; CDR3 length: 17; CDR3 protein: CASSPGTGTTNTGELFF
J gene: TRBJ1-4; V gene: TRBV2; CDR3 length: 17; CDR3 protein: CASSEAMGDPFNEKLFF
J gene: TRBJ1-1; V gene: TRBV21-1; CDR3 length: 19; CDR3 protein: CASSKVAVRGCRTNTEAFF
J gene: TRBJ2-5; V gene: TRBV7-3; CDR3 length: 13; CDR3 protein: CASSLRRQETQYF
J gene: TRBJ1-1; V gene: TRBV4-3; CDR3 length: 16; CDR3 protein: CASSQDSRGGGLEAFF
J gene: TRBJ2-7; V gene: TRBV27; CDR3 length: 13; CDR3 protein: CASSRLGGYEQYF
J gene: TRBJ2-1; V gene: TRBV10-1; CDR3 length: 14; CDR3 protein: CASSGGTTYNEQFF